Listed below are T cell receptor beta chains from one sample, sequenced in a study of blood T cells in healthy people across ages. Each CDR3 protein gets one entry after TCRdb re-called the 5' RACE reads with MiXCR. The repertoire holds about 1.6 million distinct CDR3 sequences, with approximately 32% as singletons. Sequences were obtained from blood. The source is a woman younger than 45 in good health. The CDR3 runs from the conserved cysteine through the conserved F or W. A D gene is named only where the DNA matches it firmly. Size tells how often a clone was seen (once, few, many) or the class of an expanded clone, and some rows leave it out.

v_gene,d_gene,j_gene,abundance,CDR3nt,CDR3aa
TRBV27,-,TRBJ2-1,few,TGTGCCGTTCAGGGGAGGAGCGGTGAGCAGTTCTTC,CAVQGRSGEQFF
TRBV30,-,TRBJ1-5,-,TGTGCCTGGAGTTCCAGCTTGGATCAGCCCCAGCATTTT,CAWSSSLDQPQHF
TRBV5-5,TRBD1,TRBJ1-2,few,TGTGCCAGCAGCGGGACAGCCACTAACTATGGCTACACCTTC,CASSGTATNYGYTF
TRBV24-1,-,TRBJ2-5,-,TGTGCCACCAGTGATTTAGGTGGCGGCCAAGAGACCCAGTACTTC,CATSDLGGGQETQYF
TRBV6-4,TRBD1,TRBJ1-1,once,TGTGCCAGCAGTGACCCCGGGACAGGGGCCAGAGTTGAGGCTTTCTTT,CASSDPGTGARVEAFF
TRBV10-3,-,TRBJ2-3,-,TGTGCCATAGCCTTGGGGGGAACAGATACGCAGTATTTT,CAIALGGTDTQYF
TRBV2,-,TRBJ1-6,-,TGTGCCAGCAGGCTGGGGAGCTCCTATAATTCACCCCTCCACTTT,CASRLGSSYNSPLHF
TRBV28,-,TRBJ1-5,few,TGTGCCAGCAGTTCACAATATTCGGGTCAGCCCCAGCATTTT,CASSSQYSGQPQHF
TRBV5-1,-,TRBJ1-2,-,TGCGCCAGCAGCTTGGTAGGCGGGAAAAGTGGCTACACCTTC,CASSLVGGKSGYTF
TRBV10-2,-,TRBJ2-1,few,TGCGCCAGCAGTGAGGGAATCTACAATGAGCAGTTCTTC,CASSEGIYNEQFF
TRBV27,TRBD1,TRBJ1-5,-,TGTGCCAGCAGGAAGTCAGGGGGCTACAATCAGCCCCAGCATTTT,CASRKSGGYNQPQHF
TRBV5-1,TRBD2,TRBJ2-1,many,TGCGCCAGCAGCCTGCCTAGCGGGAGGGAGTACAATGAGCAGTTCTTC,CASSLPSGREYNEQFF
TRBV7-3,TRBD2,TRBJ2-1,-,TGTGCCAGCAGGCTAGCGGGAGGGCCCGATGAGCAGTTCTTC,CASRLAGGPDEQFF
TRBV29-1,-,TRBJ2-5,few,TGCAGCTTCTCGTACCAAGAGACCCAGTACTTC,CSFSYQETQYF
TRBV7-2,-,TRBJ2-5,-,TGTGCCAGCAGCTCAGCATGGACAGCTCAAGAGACCCAGTACTTC,CASSSAWTAQETQYF
TRBV28,-,TRBJ1-1,-,TGTGCCAGCAGACAGAACACTGGAGCTTTCTTT,CASRQNTGAFF
TRBV20-1,-,TRBJ1-1,few,TGCAGTGCTTTCCGGGGGGCGGACACTGAAGCTTTCTTT,CSAFRGADTEAFF
TRBV25-1,-,TRBJ2-1,-,TGTGCCAGCAGGGAATACGGCAGGGTAAATGAGCAGTTCTTC,CASREYGRVNEQFF
TRBV5-1,-,TRBJ1-2,few,TGCGCCAGCAGCTTGGATAATCAGGGACGGGGAGGCTACACCTTC,CASSLDNQGRGGYTF
TRBV6-5,TRBD1,TRBJ1-5,few,TGTGCCAGCGCCCAGGGGGCGATTGGGCAGTCCCAGCATTTT,CASAQGAIGQSQHF
TRBV7-2,TRBD2,TRBJ2-1,-,TGTGCCAGCAGTCCATTCCGGGGGGGCCCCGAGCAGTTCTTC,CASSPFRGGPEQFF
TRBV28,TRBD2,TRBJ2-7,-,TGTGCCAGCAGTTTAACCGCGGGAGCCGAGCAGTACTTC,CASSLTAGAEQYF
TRBV7-9,-,TRBJ1-1,-,TGTGCCAGCAGCCACGCCGCAGGGGAAGACACTGAAGCTTTCTTT,CASSHAAGEDTEAFF
TRBV9,-,TRBJ2-3,-,TGTGCCAGCAGCGTAGTAGCTGCGGGCAGCACAGATACGCAGTATTTT,CASSVVAAGSTDTQYF
TRBV15,TRBD2,TRBJ2-1,-,TGTGCCACCAGCAGAGATTTGGCGGGAGGGAGTTACAATGAGCAGTTCTTC,CATSRDLAGGSYNEQFF
TRBV27,-,TRBJ2-3,-,TGTGTCAGCAGTTTGACAGGGAGGGCAGATACGCAGTATTTT,CVSSLTGRADTQYF
TRBV20-1,TRBD2,TRBJ2-4,-,TGCAGTGCTCGTAGCGGGGTAGCCAAAAACATTCAGTACTTC,CSARSGVAKNIQYF
TRBV7-3,TRBD1,TRBJ2-3,-,TGTGCCAGCAGCTGGACAGGGAGGGATACGCAGTATTTT,CASSWTGRDTQYF
TRBV18,-,TRBJ2-7,few,TGTGCCAGCTCACCTCCTGACAGACCATCCTACGAGCAGTACTTC,CASSPPDRPSYEQYF
TRBV12-3/TRBV12-4,-,TRBJ1-1,once,TGTGCCAGCAGTCCGAGCGGAGATTTGATGGACACTGAAGCTTTCTTT,CASSPSGDLMDTEAFF
TRBV3-1,TRBD1,TRBJ2-7,-,TGTGCCAGCAGCCAAGGGTCCCCAACCCCTAGGGACAGATTCTACGAGCAGTACTTC,CASSQGSPTPRDRFYEQYF
TRBV27,-,TRBJ2-7,few,TGTGCCAGCATGATCTCGGCAGGGGCCTACGAGCAGTACTTC,CASMISAGAYEQYF
TRBV2,-,TRBJ1-6,-,TGTGCCAGCAATCCCGATGGGGACAATTCACCCCTCCACTTT,CASNPDGDNSPLHF
TRBV10-3,-,TRBJ2-3,-,TGTGCCATCAGGGTCCAGGGTAACGCAGATACGCAGTATTTT,CAIRVQGNADTQYF
TRBV27,-,TRBJ1-5,-,TGTGCCAGCAGTTTTGTGGGCAATCAGCCCCAGCATTTT,CASSFVGNQPQHF
TRBV29-1,-,TRBJ2-1,-,TGCAGCGTCCCGGACGGATACAATGAGCAGTTCTTC,CSVPDGYNEQFF
TRBV6-1,-,TRBJ2-4,-,TGTGCCAGCAGTGAAGCGGCGGGATCCTCCAAAAACGTTCAGTACTTC,CASSEAAGSSKNVQYF
TRBV5-1,TRBD1,TRBJ2-3,few,TGCGCCAGCGGGACAGGGGTCGGAGATACGCAGTATTTT,CASGTGVGDTQYF
TRBV7-9,-,TRBJ2-3,few,TGTGCCAGCAGCTTAGCGCACGGCACCTACACAGATACGCAGTATTTT,CASSLAHGTYTDTQYF
TRBV20-1,TRBD2,TRBJ2-2,-,TGCAGTGCTACCGGGACTAGGAACACCGGGGAGCGGTTTTTT,CSATGTRNTGERFF
TRBV25-1,-,TRBJ2-7,-,TGTGCCAGCAGTGATTCCGGACACTACGAGCAGTACTTC,CASSDSGHYEQYF
TRBV9,-,TRBJ1-2,-,TGTGCCAGCAGCGTCCAACAGAATAGTAACTATGGCTACACCTTC,CASSVQQNSNYGYTF
TRBV30,TRBD1,TRBJ2-1,-,TGTGCCTGGAGGATGACAGGGGTCTACAATGAGCAGTTCTTC,CAWRMTGVYNEQFF